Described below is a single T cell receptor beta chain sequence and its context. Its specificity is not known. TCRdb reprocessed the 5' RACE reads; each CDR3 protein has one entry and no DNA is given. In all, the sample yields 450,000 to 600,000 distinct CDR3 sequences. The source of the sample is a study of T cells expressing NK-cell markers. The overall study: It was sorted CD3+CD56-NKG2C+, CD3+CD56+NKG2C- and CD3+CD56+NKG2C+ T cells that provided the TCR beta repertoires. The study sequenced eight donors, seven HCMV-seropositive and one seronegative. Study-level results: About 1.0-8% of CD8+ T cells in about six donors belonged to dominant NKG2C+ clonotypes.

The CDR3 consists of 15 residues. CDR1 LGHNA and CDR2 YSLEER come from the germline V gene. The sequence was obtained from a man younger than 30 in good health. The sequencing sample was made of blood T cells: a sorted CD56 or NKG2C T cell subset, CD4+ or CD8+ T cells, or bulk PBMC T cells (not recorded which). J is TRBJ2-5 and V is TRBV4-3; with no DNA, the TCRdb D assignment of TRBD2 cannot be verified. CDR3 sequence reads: CASSQSLAGMETQYF.